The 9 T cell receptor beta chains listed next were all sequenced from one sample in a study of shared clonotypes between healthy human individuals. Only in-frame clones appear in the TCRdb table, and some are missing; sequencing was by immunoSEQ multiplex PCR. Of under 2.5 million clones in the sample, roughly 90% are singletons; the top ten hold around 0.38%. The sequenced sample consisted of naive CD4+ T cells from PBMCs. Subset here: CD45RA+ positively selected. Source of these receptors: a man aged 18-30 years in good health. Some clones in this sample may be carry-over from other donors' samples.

The chain's CDR3 is CASSLGASGASYEQYF. In DNA, the CDR3 is TGCGCCAGCAGCTTGGGGGCTAGCGGGGCTTCCTACGAGCAGTACTTC. The chain couples TRBV5-1 to TRBJ2-7, with 9 nucleotides matching TRBD2. The CDR3 runs to 16 residues. Germline trimming cut 0 bases from V and 1 base from J; bases unmatched to any gene: 5. Germline V gene sequence: CDR1 SGHRS, CDR2 YFSETQ. Filled out from reference TRBV5-1 and TRBJ2-7, the complete variable domain reads KAGVTQTPRYLIKTRGQQVTLSCSPISGHRSVSWYQQTPGQGLQFLFEYFSETQRNKGNFPGRFSGRQFSNSRSEMNVSTLELGDSALYLCASSLGASGASYEQYFGPGTRLTVT.

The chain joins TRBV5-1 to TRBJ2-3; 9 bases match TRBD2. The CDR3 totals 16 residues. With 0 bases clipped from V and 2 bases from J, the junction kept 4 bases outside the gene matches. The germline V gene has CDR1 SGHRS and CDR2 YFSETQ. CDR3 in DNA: TGCGCCAGCAGCTTGGAGGCTAGCGGGAACACAGATACGCAGTATTTT. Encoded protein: CASSLEASGNTDTQYF.

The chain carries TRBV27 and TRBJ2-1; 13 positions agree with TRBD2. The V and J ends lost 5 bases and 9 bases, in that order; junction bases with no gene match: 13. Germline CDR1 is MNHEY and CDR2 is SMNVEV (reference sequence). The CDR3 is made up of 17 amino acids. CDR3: CASSQTGTSGAFGEQFF. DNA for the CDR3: TGTGCCAGCAGTCAAACCGGGACTAGCGGGGCCTTTGGTGAGCAGTTCTTC.

CDR3 in amino acids: CASSWLENTGELFF. CDR3 nucleotide sequence: TGTGCCAGCAGTTGGTTAGAGAACACCGGGGAGCTGTTTTTT. The rearrangement joins TRBV6-6 to TRBJ2-2; no definite D call. With 4 bases removed from V and 1 base from J, the gap between germline ends came to 7 bases. Germline values: CDR1 MNHNY, CDR2 SVGAGI (reference sequence). This CDR3 comprises 14 residues.

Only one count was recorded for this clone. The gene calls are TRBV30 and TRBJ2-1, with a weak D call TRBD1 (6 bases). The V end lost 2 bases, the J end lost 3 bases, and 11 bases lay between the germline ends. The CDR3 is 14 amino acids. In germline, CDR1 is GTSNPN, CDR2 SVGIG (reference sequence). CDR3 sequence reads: CAWSIQGFYNEQFF. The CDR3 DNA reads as TGTGCCTGGAGTATCCAGGGGTTCTACAATGAGCAGTTCTTC.

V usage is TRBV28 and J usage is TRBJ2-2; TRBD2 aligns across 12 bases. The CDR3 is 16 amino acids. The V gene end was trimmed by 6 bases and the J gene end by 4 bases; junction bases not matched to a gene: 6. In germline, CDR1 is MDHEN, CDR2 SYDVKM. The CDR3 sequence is CASSRLAGEGTGELFF. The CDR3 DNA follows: TGTGCCAGCAGCCGACTAGCGGGAGAGGGCACCGGGGAGCTGTTTTTT.

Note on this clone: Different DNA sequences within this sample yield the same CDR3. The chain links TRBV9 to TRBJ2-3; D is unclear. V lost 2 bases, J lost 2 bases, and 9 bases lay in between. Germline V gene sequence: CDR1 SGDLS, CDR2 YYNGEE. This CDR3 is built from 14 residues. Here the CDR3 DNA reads TGTGCCAGCAGCGTGGGCAGCTACACAGATACGCAGTATTTT. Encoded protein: CASSVGSYTDTQYF.

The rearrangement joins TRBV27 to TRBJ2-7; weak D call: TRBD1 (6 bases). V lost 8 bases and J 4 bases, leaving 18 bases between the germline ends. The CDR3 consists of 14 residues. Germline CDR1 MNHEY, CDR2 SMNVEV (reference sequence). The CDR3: CASARARGSYEQYF. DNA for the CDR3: TGTGCCAGCGCACGGGCCAGGGGCAGTTACGAGCAGTACTTC.

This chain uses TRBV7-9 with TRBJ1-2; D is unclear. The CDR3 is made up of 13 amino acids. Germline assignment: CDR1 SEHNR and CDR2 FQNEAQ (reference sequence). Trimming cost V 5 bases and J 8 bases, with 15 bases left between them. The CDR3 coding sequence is TGTGCCAGCAGCAGTTCATCCTTAAGCGGCTACACCTTC. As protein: CASSSSSLSGYTF.